This TCR beta chain derives from a study of T cells in Graves' hyperthyroidism and ophthalmopathy. Study-wide context: Blood was drawn when the patient was first diagnosed and still untreated.

In patients aged 18 to 65, hyperthyroidism was newly diagnosed, with duration under 2 months. Amplified TCR beta CDR3 regions came from RNA transcripts. First-round RT-PCR with HTBI primers amplified the TCR CDR3 region. TCRdb itself ran the multiplex PCR reads through MiXCR, one entry per CDR3 protein. The table has roughly 700,000 distinct CDR3 sequences, about a third seen once. From germline, CDR1 is SGHTA and CDR2 FQGNSA. V shed 5 bases and J 4 bases; nucleotides not matched to a gene: 8. CDR3 length equals 15 residues. The source is a woman between 35 and 50 years old with Graves' hyperthyroidism. The sequenced material came from blood. The rearrangement links TRBV7-2 to TRBJ1-1, with TRBD1 matching over 9 bases. The CDR3 nucleotides read TGTGCCAGCAGCATAACAGGGGGCGCGGGCACTGAAGCTTTCTTT. As protein: CASSITGGAGTEAFF.